The entry below describes one T cell receptor (beta chain). Its antigen remains unidentified. In germline, CDR1 is MGHRA, CDR2 YSYEKL. V was pared by 3 bases and J by 2 bases, with 6 bases between. The CDR3 consists of 13 residues. Autoimmune disease history or systemic immunosuppression was exclusionary. Baseline was the first blood sampling point, followed by cycle 4 day 1 and cycle 7 day 1. This table comes from immunoSEQ multiplex PCR, and its TCRdb copy is limited to in-frame clones, with some not included. This repertoire shows tens of thousands of clones, about 88% found once; its top ten account for over 0.9%. This entry is derived from a study of OX40 agonist ivuxolimab in advanced cancers. Study results and caveats: The expanded peripheral T cells' antigen specificity was not determined. Clones of CD4+ and CD8+ blood T cells grew by week 6 at doses of 0.1 to 3.0 mg/kg.

The chain is built from TRBV4-1 and TRBJ2-3; D gene ambiguous. This sequence originates from an adult with an advanced solid tumor such as melanoma, head and neck, liver or kidney cancer. This specimen was CD4+ or CD8+ T cells sorted from blood, taken in a trial of the OX40 agonist ivuxolimab. Written as DNA, the CDR3 is TGCGCCAGCAGCCAGGGAAACACAGATACGCAGTATTTT. Translating it yields CASSQGNTDTQYF.